These T cell receptor beta chains were read from a single sample in a study of blood T cell repertoires in COVID-19. Sequencing used immunoSEQ multiplex PCR; TCRdb keeps in-frame clones, though not all of them. Altogether 30,000 or so clones are present, approximately 83% being singletons, with the ten largest covering 3% to 4%. Input material: peripheral blood. These receptors were taken from a man aged 45-65 years with acute or convalescent COVID-19. The CDR3 runs from the conserved cysteine through the conserved F or W. Each record gives: J gene, CDR3 length, clone size, D gene, V gene, CDR3 protein, CDR3 DNA. D genes are given only for firm matches. For some rows the clone size is stated as once, few or many, or as a class when expanded; others skip it.

j_gene: TRBJ2-3; len: 16; abundance: NA; d_gene: NA; v_gene: TRBV9; CDR3aa: CASSTAASSSTDTQYF; CDR3nt: TGTGCCAGCAGTACCGCGGCTTCTTCTAGCACAGATACGCAGTATTTT
j_gene: TRBJ2-3; len: 16; abundance: NA; d_gene: NA; v_gene: TRBV6-4; CDR3aa: CASSDSRGSGTDTQYF; CDR3nt: TGTGCCAGCAGTGACTCGCGAGGGAGTGGTACAGATACGCAGTATTTT
j_gene: TRBJ2-6; len: 14; abundance: once; d_gene: TRBD1; v_gene: TRBV19; CDR3aa: CASHRGAGANVLTF; CDR3nt: TGTGCCAGTCACAGGGGGGCTGGGGCCAACGTCCTGACTTTC
j_gene: TRBJ1-2; len: 13; abundance: NA; d_gene: NA; v_gene: TRBV2; CDR3aa: CASSESPGYGYTF; CDR3nt: TGTGCCAGCAGTGAATCCCCGGGTTATGGCTACACCTTC
j_gene: TRBJ1-1; len: 12; abundance: NA; d_gene: TRBD1; v_gene: TRBV15; CDR3aa: CATSRGQGEAFF; CDR3nt: TGTGCCACCAGCAGAGGACAGGGTGAAGCTTTCTTT
j_gene: TRBJ2-1; len: 22; abundance: NA; d_gene: TRBD2; v_gene: TRBV2; CDR3aa: CASMRGYRGRLAGSKSYNEQFF; CDR3nt: TGTGCCAGCATGAGGGGTTATAGGGGGAGGCTAGCGGGATCGAAAAGCTACAATGAGCAGTTCTTC
j_gene: TRBJ2-7; len: 12; abundance: NA; d_gene: NA; v_gene: TRBV6-5; CDR3aa: CASGGELHEQYF; CDR3nt: TGTGCCAGCGGCGGGGAACTTCACGAGCAGTACTTC
j_gene: TRBJ1-1; len: 11; abundance: NA; d_gene: NA; v_gene: TRBV11-2; CDR3aa: CASSGPREAFF; CDR3nt: TGTGCCAGCAGCGGTCCACGGGAAGCTTTCTTT
j_gene: TRBJ2-1; len: 14; abundance: NA; d_gene: TRBD2; v_gene: TRBV4-2; CDR3aa: CASSQVGGNNEQFF; CDR3nt: TGTGCCAGCAGCCAAGTGGGGGGGAACAATGAGCAGTTCTTC
j_gene: TRBJ1-6; len: 16; abundance: NA; d_gene: NA; v_gene: TRBV15; CDR3aa: CATSRAGGGSNSPLHF; CDR3nt: TGTGCCACCAGCAGGGCTGGGGGGGGCAGTAATTCACCCCTCCACTTT
j_gene: TRBJ1-2; len: 15; abundance: NA; d_gene: TRBD1; v_gene: TRBV5-4; CDR3aa: CASSLPGQGNYGYTF; CDR3nt: TGTGCCAGCAGCTTACCGGGACAGGGTAACTATGGCTACACCTTC
j_gene: TRBJ1-1; len: 13; abundance: NA; d_gene: TRBD1; v_gene: TRBV7-3; CDR3aa: CASSTTDRGEAFF; CDR3nt: TGTGCCAGCAGCACCACCGACAGGGGTGAAGCTTTCTTT
j_gene: TRBJ1-2; len: 13; abundance: NA; d_gene: TRBD1; v_gene: TRBV29-1; CDR3aa: CSAAKGQGDGYTF; CDR3nt: TGCAGCGCCGCAAAGGGACAGGGAGATGGCTACACCTTC
j_gene: TRBJ2-5; len: 17; abundance: NA; d_gene: TRBD2; v_gene: TRBV4-2; CDR3aa: CASSQDRPSGFQETQYF; CDR3nt: TGTGCCAGCAGCCAAGATAGACCTAGCGGGTTCCAAGAGACCCAGTACTTC
j_gene: TRBJ2-2; len: 17; abundance: once; d_gene: NA; v_gene: TRBV5-1; CDR3aa: CASSLAVGGQGAGELFF; CDR3nt: TGCGCCAGCAGCTTGGCGGTAGGGGGACAAGGTGCCGGGGAGCTGTTTTTT
j_gene: TRBJ1-5; len: 14; abundance: NA; d_gene: NA; v_gene: TRBV24-1; CDR3aa: CATSDPCGVQPQHF; CDR3nt: TGTGCCACCAGTGATCCCTGCGGGGTTCAGCCCCAGCATTTT
j_gene: TRBJ1-2; len: 12; abundance: NA; d_gene: NA; v_gene: TRBV5-6; CDR3aa: CASSPRGYGYTF; CDR3nt: TGTGCCAGCAGCCCCCGGGGGTATGGCTACACCTTC
j_gene: TRBJ2-2; len: 14; abundance: NA; d_gene: NA; v_gene: TRBV27; CDR3aa: CASSFGLNTGELFF; CDR3nt: TGTGCCAGCAGTTTTGGGCTAAACACCGGGGAGCTGTTTTTT
j_gene: TRBJ1-1; len: 14; abundance: NA; d_gene: NA; v_gene: TRBV7-9; CDR3aa: CASSSSGQNTEAFF; CDR3nt: TGTGCCAGCAGCTCCTCGGGACAGAACACTGAAGCTTTCTTT
j_gene: TRBJ2-3; len: 15; abundance: NA; d_gene: TRBD2; v_gene: TRBV19; CDR3aa: CASSIAGGSTDTQYF; CDR3nt: TGTGCCAGTAGTATCGCGGGGGGAAGCACAGATACGCAGTATTTT
j_gene: TRBJ1-2; len: 16; abundance: NA; d_gene: TRBD1; v_gene: TRBV28; CDR3aa: CASSSGQGWSDRGYTF; CDR3nt: TGTGCCAGCAGTTCGGGACAGGGATGGAGTGACCGTGGCTACACCTTC
j_gene: TRBJ2-7; len: 14; abundance: NA; d_gene: TRBD1; v_gene: TRBV18; CDR3aa: CASSPGGQGYEQYF; CDR3nt: TGTGCCAGCTCACCTGGCGGACAGGGGTACGAGCAGTACTTC
j_gene: TRBJ2-2; len: 14; abundance: NA; d_gene: TRBD2; v_gene: TRBV13; CDR3aa: CASSLDREGGELFF; CDR3nt: TGTGCCAGCAGCTTAGACCGGGAGGGCGGGGAGCTGTTTTTT
j_gene: TRBJ2-3; len: 15; abundance: NA; d_gene: TRBD2; v_gene: TRBV9; CDR3aa: CASSVDSGSADTQYF; CDR3nt: TGTGCCAGCAGCGTAGACAGCGGGAGTGCAGATACGCAGTATTTT
j_gene: TRBJ2-7; len: 14; abundance: few; d_gene: NA; v_gene: TRBV4-1; CDR3aa: CASSQVEDSYEQYF; CDR3nt: TGCGCCAGCAGCCAAGTGGAGGACTCCTACGAGCAGTACTTC
j_gene: TRBJ1-2; len: 13; abundance: NA; d_gene: NA; v_gene: TRBV9; CDR3aa: CASSFLPHNGYTF; CDR3nt: TGTGCCAGCAGCTTCTTGCCCCACAATGGCTACACCTTC
j_gene: TRBJ2-1; len: 16; abundance: NA; d_gene: NA; v_gene: TRBV7-8; CDR3aa: CASSLARGLSYNEQFF; CDR3nt: TGTGCCAGCAGCTTAGCGCGGGGGCTTTCCTACAATGAGCAGTTCTTC
j_gene: TRBJ2-7; len: 13; abundance: NA; d_gene: NA; v_gene: TRBV7-3; CDR3aa: CASSYQGGYEQYF; CDR3nt: TGTGCCAGCAGCTATCAGGGGGGCTACGAGCAGTACTTC
j_gene: TRBJ2-7; len: 15; abundance: NA; d_gene: NA; v_gene: TRBV7-2; CDR3aa: CASSVMYYPSYEQYF; CDR3nt: TGTGCCAGCAGCGTTATGTACTACCCCTCCTACGAGCAGTACTTC
j_gene: TRBJ2-3; len: 16; abundance: NA; d_gene: TRBD2; v_gene: TRBV9; CDR3aa: CASSPRLAGGADTQYF; CDR3nt: TGTGCCAGCAGCCCCCGACTAGCGGGGGGTGCAGATACGCAGTATTTT
j_gene: TRBJ2-7; len: 14; abundance: NA; d_gene: TRBD1; v_gene: TRBV19; CDR3aa: CASSPTGSFYEQYF; CDR3nt: TGTGCCAGTAGCCCGACAGGGTCGTTTTACGAGCAGTACTTC
j_gene: TRBJ2-5; len: 9; abundance: NA; d_gene: NA; v_gene: TRBV27; CDR3aa: CANGETQYF; CDR3nt: TGTGCCAACGGAGAGACCCAGTACTTC
j_gene: TRBJ2-2; len: 18; abundance: NA; d_gene: TRBD2; v_gene: TRBV7-3; CDR3aa: CASSLRLAGTANTGELFF; CDR3nt: TGTGCCAGCAGCCTCCGTTTAGCGGGGACCGCGAACACCGGGGAGCTGTTTTTT
j_gene: TRBJ2-7; len: 13; abundance: NA; d_gene: TRBD2; v_gene: TRBV12-3/TRBV12-4; CDR3aa: CASSLKASGEQYF; CDR3nt: TGTGCCAGCAGTCTTAAGGCTAGCGGCGAGCAGTACTTC
j_gene: TRBJ2-2; len: 15; abundance: NA; d_gene: NA; v_gene: TRBV13; CDR3aa: CASNTRVEKSGELFF; CDR3nt: TGTGCCAGCAACACCAGGGTCGAGAAGTCCGGGGAGCTGTTTTTT
j_gene: TRBJ1-4; len: 14; abundance: once; d_gene: TRBD1; v_gene: TRBV19; CDR3aa: CASSMRGQNEKLFF; CDR3nt: TGTGCCAGTAGTATGAGGGGACAGAATGAAAAACTGTTTTTT
j_gene: TRBJ2-3; len: 14; abundance: NA; d_gene: NA; v_gene: TRBV5-1; CDR3aa: CASSSGTGTDTQYF; CDR3nt: TGCGCCAGCAGTTCCGGGACTGGCACAGATACGCAGTATTTT
j_gene: TRBJ2-3; len: 16; abundance: NA; d_gene: TRBD1; v_gene: TRBV10-3; CDR3aa: CAISEGTGQGADTQYF; CDR3nt: TGTGCCATCAGTGAGGGGACAGGGCAAGGAGCAGATACGCAGTATTTT
j_gene: TRBJ2-1; len: 16; abundance: NA; d_gene: TRBD2; v_gene: TRBV27; CDR3aa: CASSELALSSYNEQFF; CDR3nt: TGTGCCAGCAGCGAACTAGCGTTAAGCTCCTACAATGAGCAGTTCTTC
j_gene: TRBJ1-1; len: 13; abundance: NA; d_gene: TRBD1; v_gene: TRBV29-1; CDR3aa: CSGLTGELTEAFF; CDR3nt: TGCAGCGGTCTGACAGGGGAACTCACTGAAGCTTTCTTT
j_gene: TRBJ1-1; len: 15; abundance: NA; d_gene: TRBD1; v_gene: TRBV4-2; CDR3aa: CASSQLRDRVNEAFF; CDR3nt: TGTGCCAGCAGCCAATTGAGGGACAGGGTTAATGAAGCTTTCTTT
j_gene: TRBJ2-7; len: 13; abundance: once; d_gene: NA; v_gene: TRBV2; CDR3aa: CASSPRGPYEQYF; CDR3nt: TGTGCCAGCAGTCCCCGCGGCCCCTACGAGCAGTACTTC
j_gene: TRBJ1-6; len: 18; abundance: NA; d_gene: NA; v_gene: TRBV24-1; CDR3aa: CATSRAWEGGPYNSPLHF; CDR3nt: TGTGCCACCAGTCGGGCCTGGGAGGGGGGCCCCTATAATTCACCCCTCCACTTT
j_gene: TRBJ1-1; len: 14; abundance: NA; d_gene: NA; v_gene: TRBV7-6; CDR3aa: CASSLAQMNTEAFF; CDR3nt: TGTGCCAGCAGCTTAGCTCAAATGAACACTGAAGCTTTCTTT
j_gene: TRBJ1-2; len: 14; abundance: NA; d_gene: NA; v_gene: TRBV6-5; CDR3aa: CASKVNEGKYGYTF; CDR3nt: TGTGCCAGCAAGGTCAACGAGGGAAAATATGGCTACACCTTC
j_gene: TRBJ1-1; len: 18; abundance: NA; d_gene: TRBD1; v_gene: TRBV12-5; CDR3aa: CASGSRDRGRGRITEAFF; CDR3nt: TGTGCTAGTGGTTCCCGGGACAGGGGGCGCGGGAGAATTACTGAAGCTTTCTTT
j_gene: TRBJ1-6; len: 18; abundance: once; d_gene: NA; v_gene: TRBV30; CDR3aa: CAWVQGARGFSYNSPLHF; CDR3nt: TGTGCCTGGGTACAAGGGGCACGAGGCTTCTCCTATAATTCACCCCTCCACTTT
j_gene: TRBJ1-5; len: 15; abundance: once; d_gene: NA; v_gene: TRBV2; CDR3aa: CASSGRRDSNQPQHF; CDR3nt: TGTGCCAGCAGTGGGAGGAGGGACAGCAATCAGCCCCAGCATTTT
j_gene: TRBJ1-2; len: 13; abundance: NA; d_gene: NA; v_gene: TRBV25-1; CDR3aa: CASSEGISYGYTF; CDR3nt: TGTGCCAGCAGTGAAGGTATCAGCTATGGCTACACCTTC
j_gene: TRBJ1-6; len: 16; abundance: NA; d_gene: NA; v_gene: TRBV6-1; CDR3aa: CASSEGWGSDNSPLHF; CDR3nt: TGTGCCAGCAGTGAAGGATGGGGCAGTGATAATTCACCCCTCCACTTT
j_gene: TRBJ2-2; len: 17; abundance: NA; d_gene: NA; v_gene: TRBV9; CDR3aa: CASSARLTATNTGELFF; CDR3nt: TGTGCCAGCAGCGCAAGACTAACAGCGACCAACACCGGGGAGCTGTTTTTT
j_gene: TRBJ2-3; len: 15; abundance: NA; d_gene: TRBD2; v_gene: TRBV5-1; CDR3aa: CASSLRGRSADTQYF; CDR3nt: TGCGCCAGCAGCTTGCGCGGGAGGAGCGCAGATACGCAGTATTTT
j_gene: TRBJ1-1; len: 17; abundance: once; d_gene: NA; v_gene: TRBV4-1; CDR3aa: CASSHEGSQGIRAEAFF; CDR3nt: TGCGCCAGCAGCCACGAAGGATCCCAGGGCATTAGGGCTGAAGCTTTCTTT
j_gene: TRBJ2-2; len: 16; abundance: NA; d_gene: NA; v_gene: TRBV21-1; CDR3aa: CASSKAGTGDAGELFF; CDR3nt: TGTGCCAGCAGCAAAGCCGGGACAGGGGATGCCGGGGAGCTGTTTTTT